Shown below are 30 T cell receptor beta chains from a single sample sequenced in a study of response to subunit inactivated influenza vaccine (dated by TCRdb to 2016 to 2018). Receptors were amplified or captured by RT-PCR. TCRdb names Illumina HiSeq 2500 as the instrument used. In-frame beta chains were kept once TCRdb had trimmed the public reads at Q25 with fastp and called clones with MiXCR. Every distinct CDR3 protein forms one entry, paired with its most common genes and DNA. This sample has hundreds of thousands of distinct CDR3 sequences in its table, and 7.5% to 8.5% of those were observed once. The biggest ten clones account for approximately 12% of the sample. The material sequenced was PBMCs from blood, taken less than 30 months after vaccination. Every receptor here comes from a man between 50 and 75 years old who received an inactivated influenza vaccine. Donor details come from another sample of the same person, matched by shared clones.

This sequence joins TRBV20-1 and TRBJ2-5, with TRBD2 as a possible D gene (5 bases). The CDR3 has 15 residues. Germline-derived CDR1 and CDR2 are DFQATT and SNEGSKA (reference sequence). Trimming removed 2 bases from V and 3 bases from J, with 16 bases in between. The DNA of the CDR3 is TGCAGTGCTAGAAGGGCGGGTGGGAACAAAGAGACCCAGTACTTC. It translates to CSARRAGGNKETQYF.

This clonotype was counted at least ten times. The rearrangement joins TRBV5-1 to TRBJ2-2; D may correspond to TRBD1 or TRBD2 (5 bases each). The length of the CDR3 is 16 residues. V was cut by 0 bases and J by 4 bases, with 13 bases left in between. In germline, CDR1 is SGHRS, CDR2 YFSETQ. This chain's CDR3 is CASSLEGRTTTGELFF. CDR3 coding DNA: TGCGCCAGCAGCTTGGAGGGACGGACGACCACCGGGGAGCTGTTTTTT.

The table lists this clonotype with many counts. The genes are TRBV4-3 and TRBJ2-2; D gene uncertain. CDR1 LGHNA and CDR2 YSLEER come from the germline V gene. The CDR3 contains 14 residues. V shed 4 bases and J shed 0 bases, with 6 bases lying between them. CDR3 loop: CASSRETNTGELFF. The CDR3, as DNA: TGCGCCAGCAGCCGAGAAACGAACACCGGGGAGCTGTTTTTT.

The chain carries TRBV10-3 and TRBJ2-7; D is uncertain. The V end was cut by 6 bases, the J end by 0 bases, with 21 bases between. CDR3 length: 17 amino acids. Looked up from germline, CDR1 is ENHRY and CDR2 is SYGVKD. In DNA, the CDR3 is TGTGCCATCAGCGATAAGATTAAGGACCGAGGCTCCTACGAGCAGTACTTC. This translates into CAISDKIKDRGSYEQYF.

The table lists this clonotype with a few counts. The gene calls are TRBV5-1 and TRBJ2-1; weak D call: TRBD2 (6 bases). Germline V gene data show CDR1 as SGHRS and CDR2 as YFSETQ. CDR3 length equals 16 residues. V was clipped by 4 bases and J by 7 bases, with 21 bases between them. The CDR3 nucleotides are TGCGCCAGCAGCACCTTGGCGGGGTCCGGAGGGAATGAGCAGTTCTTC. Its protein product is CASSTLAGSGGNEQFF.

This clonotype occurred a few times. V usage is TRBV21-1 and J usage is TRBJ2-5. TRBV21-1 represents a pseudogene. This CDR3 comprises 18 residues. CDR3 coding DNA: TGTGCCAGCAGCGCAAGTTGTGGGTTCCGGTACGACCAAGAGACCCAGTACTTC. It yields the protein CASSASCGFRYDQETQYF.

The chain carries TRBV9 and TRBJ1-2; a weak D match, TRBD1 (5 bases). The CDR3 covers 14 residues. V dropped 4 bases and J dropped 4 bases, with 14 bases sitting between them. The germline gives CDR1 SGDLS, CDR2 YYNGEE. The CDR3 DNA follows: TGTGCCAGCAGCCGGGGAGACAGACGCTATGGCTACACCTTC. Encoded protein: CASSRGDRRYGYTF. Drawing the rest from reference TRBV9 and TRBJ1-2, the complete variable domain is DSGVTQTPKHLITATGQRVTLRCSPRSGDLSVYWYQQSLDQGLQFLIQYYNGEERAKGNILERFSAQQFPDLHSELNLSSLELGDSALYFCASSRGDRRYGYTFGSGTRLTVV.

This clonotype was seen a few times. The chain uses TRBV5-1 and TRBJ1-2; D is unclear. The CDR3 covers 15 residues. The germline V gene has CDR1 SGHRS and CDR2 YFSETQ. Trimming removed 0 bases from V and 4 bases from J, with 13 bases in between. Written as DNA, the CDR3 is TGCGCCAGCAGCTTGGTGGCAGGTGGTGGCTATGGCTACACCTTC. This codes for CASSLVAGGGYGYTF.

This clonotype was seen a handful of times. V and J are TRBV12-3 or TRBV12-4 and TRBJ2-1; 7 nucleotides align to TRBD1. There are 14 residues in the CDR3. With 5 bases clipped from V and 5 bases from J, the junction kept 6 bases outside the gene matches. Here the CDR3 reads CASSENDRDNEQFF. CDR3 nucleotides: TGTGCCAGCAGTGAAAACGACAGGGACAATGAGCAGTTCTTC.

The V call is TRBV20-1, the J call TRBJ2-1; 7 bases are a match to TRBD1. V dropped 0 bases and J dropped 4; count of bases not matched to a gene: 6. This CDR3 is built from 15 residues. Germline-derived CDR1 and CDR2 are DFQATT and SNEGSKA (reference sequence). CDR3 residues: CSARDTGAGYNEQFF. In nucleotides, the CDR3 is TGCAGTGCTAGAGACACAGGGGCGGGTTACAATGAGCAGTTCTTC.

This clonotype has a handful of counts. This chain links TRBV7-2 with TRBJ1-1; D is unclear. V was cut by 5 bases and J by 2 bases, with 15 bases left in between. This CDR3 comprises 15 residues. Per germline, CDR1 SGHTA and CDR2 FQGNSA. The CDR3 region is CASSPRARSNTEAFF. The CDR3 DNA sequence: TGTGCCAGCAGCCCAAGGGCCAGAAGTAACACTGAAGCTTTCTTT. The variable domain in full, with the rest retrieved from reference TRBV7-2 and TRBJ1-1, is GAGVSQSPSNKVTEKGKDVELRCDPISGHTALYWYRQSLGQGLEFLIYFQGNSAPDKSGLPSDRFSAERTGGSVSTLTIQRTQQEDSAVYLCASSPRARSNTEAFFGQGTRLTVV.

The chain couples TRBV7-2 to TRBJ2-3; D unclear. The CDR3 is made up of 14 amino acids. V was cut by 3 bases and J by 2 bases, with 9 bases left in between. Germline V gene lookup returns CDR1 SGHTA and CDR2 FQGNSA. For the CDR3, the DNA is TGTGCCAGCAGCTTGAAGCAGCACACAGATACGCAGTATTTT. Its translation is CASSLKQHTDTQYF.

J is TRBJ1-1 and V is TRBV29-1; D is ambiguous. Germline V gives CDR1 SQVTM, CDR2 ANQGSEA. There are 12 residues in the CDR3. The ends were cut back, 7 bases at V and 0 bases at J, with 9 bases in the middle. This CDR3 is CSARQMNTEAFF. In DNA form, the CDR3 reads TGCAGCGCTCGACAAATGAACACTGAAGCTTTCTTT.

Many counts were recorded for this clonotype. V and J are TRBV4-3 and TRBJ2-4; D could derive from TRBD1 or TRBD2 (5 bases each). The CDR3 loop spans 16 amino acids. CDR1 LGHNA and CDR2 YSLEER come from the germline V gene. V shed 0 bases and J shed 4 bases, with 13 bases lying between them. The CDR3 DNA reads as TGCGCCAGCAGCCAAGATGTATCCGGGGCAAAAAACATTCAGTACTTC. Protein sequence: CASSQDVSGAKNIQYF.

This clonotype was seen ten or more times. The V and J genes are TRBV2 and TRBJ2-3; 7 nucleotides agree with TRBD2. The CDR3 sequence is 16 residues long. Germline lookup yields CDR1 SNHLY and CDR2 FYNNEI. V lost 0 bases and J lost 2; bases outside the gene matches: 5. The CDR3 coding sequence is TGTGCCAGCAGTGAAGCTTCGCGGGGGTACACAGATACGCAGTATTTT. It specifies CASSEASRGYTDTQYF.

This clonotype was recorded many times. The chain is built from TRBV12-3 or TRBV12-4 and TRBJ2-1; 9 bases are a match to TRBD2. V trimming: 5 bases; J trimming: 7 bases; junction bases outside the gene matches: 6. The CDR3 loop spans 14 amino acids. The CDR3, as DNA: TGTGCCAGCAGTATAAGCGGGGGGTTTAATGAGCAGTTCTTC. Protein product: CASSISGGFNEQFF.

This clonotype was found many times. The chain recombines TRBV5-6 with TRBJ2-7; D perhaps matches TRBD2 (7 bases). Germline values: CDR1 SGHDT, CDR2 YYEEEE. Deletions cut 4 bases from V and 1 base from J, with 15 bases between. This CDR3 has 15 residues. Written as DNA, the CDR3 is TGTGCCAGCAGCAATACTGGGAGGGGGTCCTACGAGCAGTACTTC. Translating gives CASSNTGRGSYEQYF.

This chain connects TRBV12-3 or TRBV12-4 to TRBJ1-1, with D unresolved. The ends were cut back, 3 bases at V and 5 bases at J, with 10 bases in the middle. The CDR3 covers 13 residues. The CDR3 sequence: CASSFEEVTEAFF. The DNA for the CDR3 is TGTGCCAGCAGTTTTGAGGAGGTAACTGAAGCTTTCTTT.

This clonotype was observed a few times. The rearrangement joins TRBV27 to TRBJ2-3; D is perhaps TRBD2 (7 bases). The CDR3 sequence is 14 residues long. The germline V and J ends were trimmed by 5 bases and 5 bases, with 14 bases remaining between them. The germline gives CDR1 MNHEY, CDR2 SMNVEV (reference sequence). The CDR3 loop is CASSPRGAIDTQYF. In nucleotides, the CDR3 is TGTGCCAGCAGTCCCCGGGGGGCGATAGATACGCAGTATTTT.

The chain links TRBV7-6 to TRBJ2-7; TRBD2 might be the D (6 bases). This CDR3 has 14 amino acids. In germline, CDR1 is SGHVS, CDR2 FNYEAQ. V gave up 0 bases and J gave up 6 bases, with 12 bases separating them. The DNA for the CDR3 is TGTGCCAGCAGCTTAGCGGGGAGGATCGGCGAGCAGTACTTC. This gives the protein CASSLAGRIGEQYF.

This clonotype has a handful of counts. The V gene is TRBV6-2 or TRBV6-3, the J gene TRBJ2-7, with a tentative D call TRBD2 (6 bases). V lost 2 bases to trimming and J lost 6 bases, with 11 bases between them. Per the germline V gene, CDR1 is MNHEY and CDR2 is SVGEGT. CDR3 length: 13 amino acids. The CDR3 DNA reads as TGTGCCAGCAGTTACGGCGGGGTTCGCGAGCAGTACTTC. Translating gives CASSYGGVREQYF.

In its sample, this clonotype was seen many times. The V and J genes are TRBV29-1 and TRBJ2-1; D unclear. The V end lost 0 bases, the J end lost 8 bases, and 17 bases lay between the germline ends. This CDR3 has 15 residues. From germline, CDR1 is SQVTM and CDR2 ANQGSEA. The CDR3 loop is CSVEDPRPNRYEQFF. The CDR3 DNA sequence: TGCAGCGTTGAAGATCCTCGCCCGAACCGATATGAGCAGTTCTTC.

The chain recombines TRBV12-3 or TRBV12-4 with TRBJ1-5; D remains ambiguous. This CDR3 has 13 residues. V lost 5 bases to trimming and J lost 12 bases, with 17 bases between them. CDR3 sequence: CASSPRTEAVQHF. Here the CDR3 DNA reads TGTGCCAGCAGTCCCCGGACGGAGGCGGTCCAGCATTTT.

The rearrangement uses TRBV2 and TRBJ1-6, with D tentatively TRBD1 (5 bases). The V and J ends lost 4 bases and 0 bases respectively, with 10 bases between them. This CDR3 region has 16 residues. The germline CDR1 and CDR2 sequences are SNHLY and FYNNEI. The CDR3 coding sequence is TGTGCCAGCAGTGGTAGGGGCAGCTCCTATAATTCACCCCTCCACTTT. Its translation: CASSGRGSSYNSPLHF.

There are a few counts of this clonotype. The junction shows a germline mismatch at one end, possibly a read error. This chain links TRBV28 with TRBJ2-7, with D perhaps TRBD1 (5 bases). Germline V CDR1 and CDR2: MDHEN, SYDVKM. This CDR3 region has 14 residues. This CDR3 is CASSFGDTGSSPFF. CDR3 nucleotide sequence: TGTGCCAGCAGTTTCGGCGACACAGGATCCAGCCCCTTCTTC.

The rearrangement links TRBV10-3 to TRBJ2-7, with D perhaps TRBD1 (6 bases). The CDR3 extends over 12 amino acids. The germline gives CDR1 ENHRY, CDR2 SYGVKD. Trimming took 8 bases from V and 0 from J, leaving 8 bases between them. The CDR3 region has the DNA TGTGCCATCGGGACAAACTCCTACGAGCAGTACTTC. As protein: CAIGTNSYEQYF.

The chain combines TRBV19 with TRBJ1-1; TRBD1 might be the D (5 bases). V lost 5 bases, J lost 4 bases, and 11 bases lay in between. The CDR3 extends over 13 amino acids. Germline CDR1 LNHDA, CDR2 SQIVND (reference sequence). The CDR3 bases are TGTGCCAGTAGTCCAGGGATAAGCACTGAAGCTTTCTTT. Its protein product is CASSPGISTEAFF.

The genes are TRBV29-1 and TRBJ2-7, with 10 bases lining up with TRBD2. The CDR3 totals 19 residues. J lost 3 bases, V lost 7 bases, and 24 bases had no gene match. Germline V gives CDR1 SQVTM, CDR2 ANQGSEA. The CDR3 DNA is TGCAGCGGTTTTGGGTACATACAAGAACTAGCGGGGCCAGACTACGAGCAGTACTTC. Translated, it gives CSGFGYIQELAGPDYEQYF.

This clonotype has just a few counts. J is TRBJ1-5 and V is TRBV10-1; the D gene is possibly TRBD1 (5 bases). The length of the CDR3 is 14 residues. V lost 3 bases and J 5 bases, leaving 11 bases between the germline ends. Germline CDR1 is WNHNN and CDR2 is SYGVQD (reference sequence). This CDR3 reads CASSEGGVDQPQHF. CDR3 sequence (DNA): TGCGCCAGCAGTGAAGGAGGGGTGGATCAGCCCCAGCATTTT.

This clonotype came up a few times. The chain carries TRBV20-1 and TRBJ2-3; TRBD2 agrees at 8 bases. Germline V lookup: CDR1 DFQATT, CDR2 SNEGSKA (reference sequence). The CDR3 is 14 amino acids. Trimming took 5 bases from V and 0 from J; bases not matched to a gene: 4. The CDR3 DNA follows: TGCAGTGCTCAGCGGGGGCTTAGCACAGATACGCAGTATTTT. Translating gives CSAQRGLSTDTQYF.